This is a list of T cell receptor beta chains from one sample in a study of cytomegalovirus exposure and HLA in healthy donors. Only in-frame clones appear in the TCRdb table, and some are missing; sequencing was by immunoSEQ multiplex PCR. Here the sample spans approximately 160,000 clones, roughly 80% being singletons. Sequencing used PBMCs. These receptors were taken from a male donor in good health and CMV-seronegative. Both conserved end residues are trimmed from each CDR3.

TRBV30	TRBJ2-1	AWSSRSGTWSSYNEQF
TRBV28	TRBJ2-1	ASSYRAWEQF
TRBV6-5	TRBJ2-3	ASSYSADDTQY
TRBV6-5	TRBJ1-3	ASSSTGSGNTIY
TRBV19	TRBJ1-1	ASSNQGHTEAF
TRBV21-1	TRBJ1-1	ASSKAQSEAEAF
TRBV7-7	TRBJ2-5	ASSIYRGGETQY
TRBV10-1	TRBJ2-2	ASEELAGTGELF
TRBV27	TRBJ2-5	ASSSLGRGRETQY
TRBV6-1	TRBJ1-1	ASSAVTGANTEAF
TRBV27	TRBJ1-5	ASSLSRQGTGYNQPQH
TRBV7-2	TRBJ2-6	ASTRGLAGSSGANVLT
TRBV25-1	TRBJ2-3	ASSGTLAGGTDTQY
TRBV29-1	TRBJ1-2	SVEDLNRRVDGYT
TRBV28	TRBJ1-1	ASSPRMPTEAF
TRBV6-5	TRBJ2-1	ASGTSGHNEQF
TRBV7-8	TRBJ2-1	ASSLRSGGSTEQF
TRBV4-2	TRBJ2-7	ASSRLGVGNPGYEQY
TRBV5-4	TRBJ1-1	ASSPMTGKTEAF
TRBV14	TRBJ2-6	ARSASGANVLT
TRBV5-4	TRBJ1-2	ASRGGTGPNYGYT
TRBV11-1	TRBJ1-6	ASSLDRVKGSPLH
TRBV7-9	TRBJ2-3	ASSGAAGDTQY
TRBV19	TRBJ1-4	ASSMGVISTNEKLF
TRBV10-3	TRBJ2-2	AISVTGADTGELF
TRBV27	TRBJ1-5	ASLNQPQH
TRBV28	TRBJ2-5	ASSPRLAGVQETQY
TRBV6-5	TRBJ2-7	ASSTSQGKSYEQY
TRBV28	TRBJ1-2	ASSLQGGYT
TRBV6-1	TRBJ2-4	ASSESGSPGNIQY
TRBV9	TRBJ1-1	ASSAGLGQNTEAF
TRBV7-9	TRBJ2-6	SSSFEWGGGPSGANVLT
TRBV19	TRBJ2-3	ASSPRGAGGTDTQY
TRBV19	TRBJ2-1	ASRQTGGRAQF
TRBV27	TRBJ2-7	ASSLGTTLEQY
TRBV30	TRBJ2-7	AWSGGRVGQY
TRBV10-3	TRBJ2-4	AISESGGPAKNIQY
TRBV7-3	TRBJ1-1	ASSPDRDTEAF
TRBV27	TRBJ1-5	ASSLRPDRRQPQH
TRBV5-1	TRBJ2-7	ASSLGLASEQY
TRBV10-3	TRBJ2-1	AISESPGGENEQF
TRBV19	TRBJ1-2	ASSDGGQGFYGYT
TRBV7-9	TRBJ2-3	ASSSQGARGDTQY
TRBV28	TRBJ2-2	ASSLAGDTGELF
TRBV5-5	TRBJ1-1	ASSLQALTEAF